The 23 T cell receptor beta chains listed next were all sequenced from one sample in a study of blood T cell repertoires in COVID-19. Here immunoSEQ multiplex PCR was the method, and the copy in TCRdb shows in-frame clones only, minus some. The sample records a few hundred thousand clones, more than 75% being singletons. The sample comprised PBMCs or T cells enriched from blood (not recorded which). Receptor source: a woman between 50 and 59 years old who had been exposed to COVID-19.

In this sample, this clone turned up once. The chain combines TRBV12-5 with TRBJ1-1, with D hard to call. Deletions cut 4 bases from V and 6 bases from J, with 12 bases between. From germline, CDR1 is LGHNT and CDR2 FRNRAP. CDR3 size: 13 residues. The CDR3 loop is CASGSGGRAEAFF. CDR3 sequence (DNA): TGTGCTAGTGGTTCCGGAGGGAGGGCTGAAGCTTTCTTT. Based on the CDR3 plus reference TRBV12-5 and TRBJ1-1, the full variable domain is DARVTQTPRHKVTEMGQEVTMRCQPILGHNTVFWYRQTMMQGLELLAYFRNRAPLDDSGMPKDRFSAEMPDATLATLKIQPSEPRDSAVYFCASGSGGRAEAFFGQGTRLTVV.

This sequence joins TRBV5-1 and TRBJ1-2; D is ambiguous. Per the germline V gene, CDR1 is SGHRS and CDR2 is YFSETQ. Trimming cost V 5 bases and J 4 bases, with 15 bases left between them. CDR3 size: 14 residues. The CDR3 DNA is TGCGCCAGCAGTGAAGGGAGTCGTCGCTATGGCTACACCTTC. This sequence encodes CASSEGSRRYGYTF.

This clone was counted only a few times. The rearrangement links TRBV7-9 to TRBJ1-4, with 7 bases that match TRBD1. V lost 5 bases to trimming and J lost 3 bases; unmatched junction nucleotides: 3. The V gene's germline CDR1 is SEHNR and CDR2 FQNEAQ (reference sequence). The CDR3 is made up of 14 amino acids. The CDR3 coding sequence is TGTGCCAGCAGCCCGGACAGGCCTAATGAAAAACTGTTTTTT. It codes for CASSPDRPNEKLFF.

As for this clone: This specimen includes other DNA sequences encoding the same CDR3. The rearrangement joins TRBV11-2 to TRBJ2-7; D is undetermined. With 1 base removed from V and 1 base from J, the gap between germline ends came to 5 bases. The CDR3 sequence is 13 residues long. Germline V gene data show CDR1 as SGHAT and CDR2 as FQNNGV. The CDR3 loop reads CASSLGRSYEQYF. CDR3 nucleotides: TGTGCCAGCAGCTTAGGCAGGTCCTACGAGCAGTACTTC.

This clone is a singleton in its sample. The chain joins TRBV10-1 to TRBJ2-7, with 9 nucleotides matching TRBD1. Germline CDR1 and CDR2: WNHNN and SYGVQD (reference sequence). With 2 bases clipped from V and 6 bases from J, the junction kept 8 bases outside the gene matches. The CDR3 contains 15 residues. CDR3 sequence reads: CASSELGQGTAEQYF. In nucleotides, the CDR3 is TGCGCCAGCAGTGAGCTCGGACAGGGGACCGCCGAGCAGTACTTC.

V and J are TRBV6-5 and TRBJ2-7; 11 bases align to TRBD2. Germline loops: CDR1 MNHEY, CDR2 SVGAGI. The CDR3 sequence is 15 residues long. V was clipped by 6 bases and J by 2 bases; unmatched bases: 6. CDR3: CASRVLAGATYEQYF. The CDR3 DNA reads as TGTGCCAGCAGGGTACTAGCGGGGGCCACCTACGAGCAGTACTTC.

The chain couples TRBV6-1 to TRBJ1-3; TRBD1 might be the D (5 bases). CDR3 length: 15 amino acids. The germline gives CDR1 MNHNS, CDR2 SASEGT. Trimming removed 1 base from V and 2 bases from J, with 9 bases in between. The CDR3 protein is CASSEGPGTGNTIYF. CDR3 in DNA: TGTGCCAGCAGTGAAGGGCCAGGGACTGGAAACACCATATATTTT.

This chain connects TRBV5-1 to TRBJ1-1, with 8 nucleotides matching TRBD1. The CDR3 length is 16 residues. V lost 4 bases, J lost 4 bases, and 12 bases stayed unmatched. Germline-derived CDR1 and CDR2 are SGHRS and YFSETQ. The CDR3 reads CASSPRDRYLGTEAFF. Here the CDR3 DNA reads TGCGCCAGCAGCCCCCGGGACAGGTACTTGGGCACTGAAGCTTTCTTT.

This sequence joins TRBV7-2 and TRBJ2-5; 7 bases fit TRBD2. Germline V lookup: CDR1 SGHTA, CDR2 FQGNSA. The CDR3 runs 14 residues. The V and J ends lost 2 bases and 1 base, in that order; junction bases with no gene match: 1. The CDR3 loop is CASSLQRGQETQYF. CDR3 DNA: TGTGCCAGCAGCTTACAGCGGGGCCAAGAGACCCAGTACTTC.

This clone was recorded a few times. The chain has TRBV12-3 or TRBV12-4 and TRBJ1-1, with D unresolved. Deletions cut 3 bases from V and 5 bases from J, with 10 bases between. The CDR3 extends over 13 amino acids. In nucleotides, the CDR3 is TGTGCCAGCAGTTTGAGGGATTCAACTGAAGCTTTCTTT. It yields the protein CASSLRDSTEAFF.

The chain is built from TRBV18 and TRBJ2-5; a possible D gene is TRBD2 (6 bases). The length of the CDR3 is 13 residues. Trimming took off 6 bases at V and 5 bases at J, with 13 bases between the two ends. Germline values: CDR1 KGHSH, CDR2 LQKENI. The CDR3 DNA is TGTGCCAGCTCGTCTCGGGAGAAGGAGACCCAGTACTTC. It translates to CASSSREKETQYF.

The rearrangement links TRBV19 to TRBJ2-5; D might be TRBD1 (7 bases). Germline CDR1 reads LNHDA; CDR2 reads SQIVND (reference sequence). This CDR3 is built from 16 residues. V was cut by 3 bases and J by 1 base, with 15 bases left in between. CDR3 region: CASSIRAGGLQETQYF. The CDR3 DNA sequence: TGTGCCAGTAGTATCCGGGCAGGGGGGCTCCAAGAGACCCAGTACTTC.

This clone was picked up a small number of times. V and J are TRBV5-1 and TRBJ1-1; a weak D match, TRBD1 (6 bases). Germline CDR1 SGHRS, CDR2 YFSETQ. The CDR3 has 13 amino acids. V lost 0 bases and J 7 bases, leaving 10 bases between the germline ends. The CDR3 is CASSLEQGIEAFF. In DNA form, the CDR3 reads TGCGCCAGCAGCTTGGAACAGGGAATTGAAGCTTTCTTT.

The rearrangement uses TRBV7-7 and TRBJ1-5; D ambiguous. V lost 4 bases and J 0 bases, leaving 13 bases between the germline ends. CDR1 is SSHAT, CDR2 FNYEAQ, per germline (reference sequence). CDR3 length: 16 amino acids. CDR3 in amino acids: CASSYPRLYSNQPQHF. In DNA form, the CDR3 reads TGTGCCAGCAGCTATCCTCGTTTGTATAGCAATCAGCCCCAGCATTTT.

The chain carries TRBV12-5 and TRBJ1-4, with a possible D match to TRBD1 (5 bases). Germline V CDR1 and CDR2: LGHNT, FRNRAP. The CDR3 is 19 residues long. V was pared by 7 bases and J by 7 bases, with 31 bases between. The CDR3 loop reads CASARGGALLVGEREKLFF. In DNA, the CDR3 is TGTGCTAGTGCTCGCGGGGGAGCCCTTTTAGTCGGGGAGCGTGAAAAACTGTTTTTT.

The CDR3 nucleotides are TGTGCCAGCAGGCCCCTTACTAGCGGTAACACCGGGGAGCTGTTTTTT. The encoded protein is CASRPLTSGNTGELFF. V and J are TRBV2 and TRBJ2-2; TRBD2 agrees at 8 bases. Germline values: CDR1 SNHLY, CDR2 FYNNEI. V gave up 6 bases and J gave up 2 bases; unmatched junction bases: 8. CDR3 length equals 16 residues.

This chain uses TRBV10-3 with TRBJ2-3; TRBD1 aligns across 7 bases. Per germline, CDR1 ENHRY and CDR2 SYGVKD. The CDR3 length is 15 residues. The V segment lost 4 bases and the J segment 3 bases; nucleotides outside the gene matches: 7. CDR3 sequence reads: CAISGEDRRTDTQYF. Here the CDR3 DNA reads TGTGCCATCAGTGGCGAGGACAGGAGAACAGATACGCAGTATTTT.

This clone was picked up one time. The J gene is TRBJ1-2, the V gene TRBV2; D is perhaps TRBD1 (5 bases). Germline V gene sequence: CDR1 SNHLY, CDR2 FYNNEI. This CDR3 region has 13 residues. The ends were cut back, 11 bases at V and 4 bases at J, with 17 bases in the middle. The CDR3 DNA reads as TGTGCCCGCGGGGGGGATAAGGGCTATGGCTACACCTTC. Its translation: CARGGDKGYGYTF.

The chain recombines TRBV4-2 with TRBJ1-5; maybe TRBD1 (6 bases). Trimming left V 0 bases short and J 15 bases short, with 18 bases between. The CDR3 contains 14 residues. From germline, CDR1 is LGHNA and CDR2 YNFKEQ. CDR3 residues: CASSQDPAGAALHF. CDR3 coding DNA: TGTGCCAGCAGCCAAGACCCGGCGGGGGCGGCTCTGCATTTT.

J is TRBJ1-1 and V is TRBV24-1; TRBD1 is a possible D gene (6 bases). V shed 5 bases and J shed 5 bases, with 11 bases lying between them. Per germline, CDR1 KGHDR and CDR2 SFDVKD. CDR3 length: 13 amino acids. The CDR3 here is CATSAQGRTEAFF. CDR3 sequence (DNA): TGTGCCACCAGTGCACAGGGACGGACTGAAGCTTTCTTT.

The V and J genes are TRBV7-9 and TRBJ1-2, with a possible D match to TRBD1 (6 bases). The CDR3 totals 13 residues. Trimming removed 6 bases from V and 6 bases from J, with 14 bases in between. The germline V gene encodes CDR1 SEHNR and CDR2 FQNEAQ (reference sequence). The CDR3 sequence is CASRPGVGDGYTF. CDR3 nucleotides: TGTGCCAGCAGGCCAGGGGTAGGTGATGGCTACACCTTC.

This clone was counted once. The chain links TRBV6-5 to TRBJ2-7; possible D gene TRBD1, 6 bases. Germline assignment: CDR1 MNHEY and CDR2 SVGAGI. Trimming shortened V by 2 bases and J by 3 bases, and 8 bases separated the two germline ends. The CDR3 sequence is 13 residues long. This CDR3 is CASSYGQHYEQYF. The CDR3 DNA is TGTGCCAGCAGTTACGGACAGCACTACGAGCAGTACTTC.

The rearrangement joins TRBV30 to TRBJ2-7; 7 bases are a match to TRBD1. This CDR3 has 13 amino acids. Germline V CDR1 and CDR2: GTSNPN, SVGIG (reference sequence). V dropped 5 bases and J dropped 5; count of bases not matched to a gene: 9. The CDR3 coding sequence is TGTGCCTGGTCCGGGACAGCACGAGACGAGCAGTACTTC. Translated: CAWSGTARDEQYF.